The rows below give T cell receptor beta chains drawn from one sample of a study of control samples from healthy donors and cancer patients. Sequencing was performed with immunoSEQ multiplex PCR; in TCRdb, only in-frame clones are kept and a portion is missing. The sample contains some 120,000 clones, around 92% of which appear only once. Specimen: PBMCs. The receptors were sampled from a man aged 80 or over with head and neck cancer. The conserved cysteine and the conserved F or W are not part of the CDR3 here.

V gene,CDR3 length,CDR3 protein
TRBV7-9,12,ATVGASYNSPLH
TRBV19,11,ASSNIPRETQY
TRBV29-1,11,SVGPAGRNEQF
TRBV10-3,14,AISESGGADTGELF
TRBV25-1,13,ASSDRDRDMRKLF
TRBV2,11,ASGYSLNSPLH
TRBV5-1,12,ASSLDRGTGELF
TRBV7-6,13,ASSPSGQGFNGYT
TRBV5-1,13,ASSRQVVNTGELF
TRBV5-1,16,ASSLAPGPNRRTDTQY
TRBV27,18,ASSLKGLAGGFPSTDTQY
TRBV11-1,12,ASSPRTGRHEQY
TRBV5-1,13,ASSLGGTRTDTQY
TRBV19,12,ASIPGQGAGELF
TRBV9,12,ASSVRQNTGELF
TRBV6-5,13,ASTQLWSGANVLT
TRBV4-3,13,ASSQDEGNHQPQH
TRBV6-5,14,ASSYSRWGVQETQY